This T cell receptor beta chain was documented in a study of cytomegalovirus exposure and HLA in healthy donors. The CDR3 is 16 amino acids. The V and J ends lost 1 base and 7 bases, in that order; junction bases with no gene match: 10. In germline, CDR1 is MGHRA, CDR2 YSYEKL. 13 Jbeta primers and 60 Vbeta primers were used for the PCR. Profiled with immunoSEQ multiplex PCR; TCRdb holds only in-frame clones, not every one. The sample includes 130,000 to 150,000 clones, 72% of them seen just once. The J gene is TRBJ2-5, the V gene TRBV4-1; 9 bases are a match to TRBD2. The sequencing input was PBMCs. This clonotype originated in a middle-aged man in good health and CMV-seronegative. CDR3 DNA sequence: TGCGCCAGCAGCCAAGGGTCTCTAGCGGGGACTGGGACCCAGTACTTC. Its protein is CASSQGSLAGTGTQYF.